Listed below are T cell receptor beta chains from one sample, sequenced in a study of monozygotic twins with inflammatory bowel disease. Reanalyzing the 5' RACE reads, TCRdb keeps one entry per CDR3 protein, without DNA. The sample holds around 140,000 distinct CDR3 sequences. The sequencing sample was made of blood. Receptors originate from a human donor with ulcerative colitis or Crohn's disease, or a healthy co-twin of an affected twin (not recorded which). Each CDR3 is given with its conserved first and last residue.

j_call,v_call,cdr3_aa
TRBJ2-7,TRBV27,CASSLFVTGNYEQYF
TRBJ2-5,TRBV18,CASSPLGDSQETQYF
TRBJ1-6,TRBV12-3/TRBV12-4,CASNMNNSPLHF
TRBJ1-1,TRBV6-5,CASRPFPGTEAFF
TRBJ2-1,TRBV5-4,CASKLAGGPSEQFF
TRBJ2-7,TRBV19,CASSNSRGINEQYF
TRBJ2-1,TRBV11-2,CASSFPDNEQFF
TRBJ1-5,TRBV18,CASSPRQGNQPQHF
TRBJ1-1,TRBV13,CASSHPSNTEAFF
TRBJ1-1,TRBV5-6,CASSPGTGRTEAFF
TRBJ1-2,TRBV7-2,CASSLVGEGCTF
TRBJ2-3,TRBV20-1,CSASQPAGRTDTQYF
TRBJ2-3,TRBV11-1,CASSPPVTSTDTQYF
TRBJ2-1,TRBV19,CASSLGQGARLGEQFF
TRBJ1-2,TRBV27,CASSLSPGTNGYTF
TRBJ2-1,TRBV27,CASSLSPPGASYNEQFF
TRBJ2-7,TRBV9,CASSATDRGHPYEQYF
TRBJ2-1,TRBV5-1,CASSLPGLAGTSSYNEQFF
TRBJ2-5,TRBV5-4,CASSPGTYQETQYF
TRBJ2-1,TRBV5-1,CASTPGTADNEQFF
TRBJ2-3,TRBV7-8,CASSLSVVSTDTQYF
TRBJ2-7,TRBV15,CATTREGEQYF